The source of this T cell receptor beta chain is a study of blood T cell repertoires in COVID-19. Study-level information: Acute and convalescent COVID-19 specimens originated in the United States, Italy and Spain. PBMCs, B-cell-depleted T cells, or T cells were the source of the cDNA or gDNA that made up the material.

Original processing notes: By means of reference gene primer amplification, nucleated cell counts were estimated. Clones were read by immunoSEQ multiplex PCR, and TCRdb kept only the in-frame ones, dropping some. The V and J calls and clone size were taken over from that table, and D and trimming were inferred from the DNA. The sample lists about 110,000 clones, more than 60% seen once, with 20% to 25% in the top ten. The CDR3 contains 14 residues. The V gene's germline CDR1 is LGHDT and CDR2 YNNKEL (reference sequence). The gene calls are TRBV3-1 (or the pseudogene TRBV3-2) and TRBJ2-7; D is unclear. The J call may be incorrect, as the DNA end agrees better with TRBJ2-1. The specimen was peripheral blood. This sequence was found in a man aged 65 to 79 with active or convalescent COVID-19. The CDR3 sequence is CASSQDQVYNEQFF. The CDR3 nucleotides are TGTGCCAGCAGCCAAGACCAGGTCTACAATGAGCAGTTCTTC.